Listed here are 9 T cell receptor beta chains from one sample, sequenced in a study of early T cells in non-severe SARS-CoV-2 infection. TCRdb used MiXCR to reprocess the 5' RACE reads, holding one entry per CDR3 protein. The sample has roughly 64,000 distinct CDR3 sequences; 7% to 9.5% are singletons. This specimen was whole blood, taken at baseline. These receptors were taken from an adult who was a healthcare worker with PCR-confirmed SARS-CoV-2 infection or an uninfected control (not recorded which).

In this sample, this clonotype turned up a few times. CDR3 residues: CASGWGLAEETQYF. The CDR3, as DNA: TGTGCTAGTGGTTGGGGACTAGCGGAAGAGACCCAGTACTTC. The chain uses TRBV12-5 and TRBJ2-5, with 11 bases aligning to TRBD2. The CDR3 sequence is 14 residues long. The junction had 1 base not matched to a gene; V was cut back by 4 bases and J by 3 bases. From germline, CDR1 is LGHNT and CDR2 FRNRAP. The full variable domain, its missing parts supplied by reference TRBV12-5 and TRBJ2-5, is DARVTQTPRHKVTEMGQEVTMRCQPILGHNTVFWYRQTMMQGLELLAYFRNRAPLDDSGMPKDRFSAEMPDATLATLKIQPSEPRDSAVYFCASGWGLAEETQYFGPGTRLLVL.

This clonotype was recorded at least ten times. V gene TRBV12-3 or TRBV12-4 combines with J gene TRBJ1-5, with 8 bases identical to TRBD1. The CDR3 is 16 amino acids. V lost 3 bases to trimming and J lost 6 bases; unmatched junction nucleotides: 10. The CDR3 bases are TGTGCCAGCAGTTTTGACCCCTCAGGGGGCACTCAGCCCCAGCATTTT. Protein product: CASSFDPSGGTQPQHF.

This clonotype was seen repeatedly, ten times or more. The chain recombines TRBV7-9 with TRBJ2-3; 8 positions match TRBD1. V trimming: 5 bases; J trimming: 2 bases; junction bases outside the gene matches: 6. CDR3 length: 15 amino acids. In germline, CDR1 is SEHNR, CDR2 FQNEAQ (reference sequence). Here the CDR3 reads CASSSWTGNTDTQYF. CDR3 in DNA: TGTGCCAGCAGCAGTTGGACAGGGAACACAGATACGCAGTATTTT.

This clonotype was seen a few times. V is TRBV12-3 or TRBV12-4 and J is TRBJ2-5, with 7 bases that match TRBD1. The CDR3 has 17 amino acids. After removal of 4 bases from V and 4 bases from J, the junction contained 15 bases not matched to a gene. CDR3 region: CASSSSIPRQGTETQYF. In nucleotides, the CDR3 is TGTGCCAGCAGTTCAAGCATACCTCGACAGGGTACAGAGACCCAGTACTTC.

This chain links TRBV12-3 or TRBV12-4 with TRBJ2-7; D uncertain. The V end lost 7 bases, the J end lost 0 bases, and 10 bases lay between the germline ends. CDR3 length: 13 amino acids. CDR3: CASTGRSSYEQYF. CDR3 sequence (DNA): TGTGCCAGCACCGGTAGAAGCTCCTACGAGCAGTACTTC.

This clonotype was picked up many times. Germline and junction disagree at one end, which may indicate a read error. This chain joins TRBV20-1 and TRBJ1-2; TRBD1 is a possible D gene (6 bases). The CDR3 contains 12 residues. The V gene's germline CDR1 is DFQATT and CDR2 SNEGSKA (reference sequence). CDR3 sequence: CSVLWTAKNSYF. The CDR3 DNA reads TGCAGTGTCCTCTGGACAGCCAAAAACTCTTACTTC.

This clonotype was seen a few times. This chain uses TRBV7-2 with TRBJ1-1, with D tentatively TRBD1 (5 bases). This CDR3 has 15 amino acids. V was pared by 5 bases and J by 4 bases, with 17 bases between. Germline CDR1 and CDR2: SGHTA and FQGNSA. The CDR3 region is CASSPEGRDGTEAFF. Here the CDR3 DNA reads TGTGCCAGCAGCCCCGAGGGCAGGGATGGCACTGAAGCTTTCTTT.

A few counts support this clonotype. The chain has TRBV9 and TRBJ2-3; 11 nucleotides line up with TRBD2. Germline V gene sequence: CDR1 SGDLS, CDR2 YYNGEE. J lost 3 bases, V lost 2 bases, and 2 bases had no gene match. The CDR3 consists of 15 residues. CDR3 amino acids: CASSVTSGSTDTQYF. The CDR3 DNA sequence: TGTGCCAGCAGCGTCACTAGCGGGAGTACAGATACGCAGTATTTT.

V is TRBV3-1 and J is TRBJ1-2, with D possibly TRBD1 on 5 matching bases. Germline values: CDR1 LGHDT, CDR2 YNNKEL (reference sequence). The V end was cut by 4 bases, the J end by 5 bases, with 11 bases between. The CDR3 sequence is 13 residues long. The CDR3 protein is CASSPNDRYGYTF. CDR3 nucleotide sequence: TGTGCCAGCAGCCCTAACGACAGATATGGCTACACCTTC.